This T cell receptor (beta chain) was sequenced during a study of cytomegalovirus exposure and HLA in healthy donors. Overall study findings and caveats: The authors judged a highly shared variant cluster likely a sequencing artifact. Per published reports, the classifier diagnosed cytomegalovirus status with high specificity and sensitivity. In vitro confirmation showed a few CMV-associated chains to be CMV antigen specific.

Participants comprised healthy donors of bone marrow. Primers for the PCR totalled 60 Vbeta and 13 Jbeta. The protocol was immunoSEQ multiplex PCR, while the TCRdb copy is restricted to in-frame clones and leaves out a portion. The sample yields around 29,000 clones, roughly 60% seen once. Per the germline V gene, CDR1 is SGHVS and CDR2 is FQNEAQ. Trimming removed 6 bases at V and 2 bases at J, with 17 bases between. The CDR3 length is 16 residues. Regarding this clone: Its antigen is still unknown.

This rearrangement joins TRBV7-8 to TRBJ1-5, with D perhaps matching TRBD1 (6 bases). The sequence was obtained from a male donor in good health and CMV-seropositive. Material: PBMCs. CDR3 nucleotides: TGTGCCAGCAGTCGTTCAGGGGTTGGTGGCAATCAGCCCCAGCATTTT. Its translation is CASSRSGVGGNQPQHF.